This T cell receptor beta chain stems from a study of blood T cell repertoires in COVID-19. Germline V lookup: CDR1 KGHSH, CDR2 LQKENI. The CDR3 spans 16 residues. The V segment lost 3 bases and the J segment 4 bases; nucleotides outside the gene matches: 9. Libraries were prepared by immunoSEQ multiplex PCR; TCRdb keeps only in-frame clonotypes and omits some of them. Of 150,000 to 200,000 clones in the sample, approximately 82% were seen once. This receptor was obtained from a woman aged 50 to 65 who had recovered from COVID-19. The J gene is TRBJ2-3, the V gene TRBV18; TRBD1 aligns across 8 bases. The specimen sequenced was PBMCs or T cells enriched from blood (not recorded which). CDR3 in DNA: TGTGCCAGCTCACCCCCGGCAGGGGGCCTCGCAGATACGCAGTATTTT. Translated, it gives CASSPPAGGLADTQYF.